This TCR beta chain was retrieved from a study of blood T cell repertoires in COVID-19. The wider study: Specimens from acute and convalescent COVID-19 originated in the United States, Italy and Spain. In each case, the material was cDNA or gDNA derived from T cells, B-cell-depleted T cells, or PBMCs.

In the source study's methods: Reference gene primer amplification yielded estimated nucleated cell counts. Generated by immunoSEQ multiplex PCR, the TCRdb table keeps only in-frame clones and is missing some. For V, J and clone size, that table is used; D and trimming come from the DNA. Among approximately 170,000 clones listed, around 85% were seen once. Trimming removed 3 bases at V and 4 bases at J, with 14 bases between. Germline V gives CDR1 DFQATT, CDR2 SNEGSKA (reference sequence). The CDR3 runs to 14 residues. While infection was still active, Seattle patients were enrolled and then followed longitudinally.

The sample taken for sequencing was peripheral blood. This chain joins TRBV20-1 and TRBJ2-3, with D possibly matching TRBD2 (5 bases). This receptor was identified in an elderly man with COVID-19, enrolled during active disease. CDR3 protein: CSASSRSGADTQYF. CDR3 DNA sequence: TGCAGTGCTAGTTCCAGGTCCGGGGCAGATACGCAGTATTTT.